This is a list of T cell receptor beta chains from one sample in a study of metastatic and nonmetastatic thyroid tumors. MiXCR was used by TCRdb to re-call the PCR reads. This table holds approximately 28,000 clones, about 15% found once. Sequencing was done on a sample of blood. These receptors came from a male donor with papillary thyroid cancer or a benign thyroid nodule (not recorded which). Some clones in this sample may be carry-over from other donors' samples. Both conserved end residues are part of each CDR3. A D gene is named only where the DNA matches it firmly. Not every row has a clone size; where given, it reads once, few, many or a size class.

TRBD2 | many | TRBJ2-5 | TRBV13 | CASSRSGGGSETQYF | TGTGCCAGCAGCCGATCCGGGGGAGGGTCGGAGACCCAGTACTTC
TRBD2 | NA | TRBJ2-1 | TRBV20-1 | CSARGGEGLQWDEQFF | TGCAGTGCTAGAGGGGGGGAGGGTCTACAATGGGATGAGCAGTTCTTC
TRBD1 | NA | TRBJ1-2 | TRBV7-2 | CASSSYRGREWGYTF | TGTGCCAGCAGCTCCTACAGGGGGCGGGAATGGGGCTACACCTTC
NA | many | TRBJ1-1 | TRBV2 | CASSDRPGGTEAFF | TGTGCCAGCAGTGACCGACCCGGGGGCACTGAAGCTTTCTTT
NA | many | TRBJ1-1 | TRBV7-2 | CASSLEVVNTEAFF | TGTGCCAGCAGCTTAGAAGTAGTCAACACTGAAGCTTTCTTT
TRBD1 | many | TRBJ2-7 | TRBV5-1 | CASSVGTGYEQYF | TGCGCCAGCAGTGTAGGGACAGGCTACGAGCAGTACTTC
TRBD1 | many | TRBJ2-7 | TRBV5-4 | CASSLTGTGLNEQYF | TGTGCCAGCAGCTTAACCGGGACAGGGTTGAACGAGCAGTACTTC
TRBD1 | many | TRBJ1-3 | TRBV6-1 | CASSPRGQTLSGNTIYF | TGTGCCAGCAGTCCCCGGGGACAGACCCTCTCTGGAAACACCATATATTTT
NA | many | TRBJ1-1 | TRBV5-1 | CASSRFAGRSDTEAFF | TGCGCCAGCAGCAGGTTTGCAGGGCGGTCCGACACTGAAGCTTTCTTT
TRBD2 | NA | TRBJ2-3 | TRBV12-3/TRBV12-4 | CASSLGLAADTQYF | TGTGCCAGCAGTTTGGGACTAGCAGCAGATACGCAGTATTTT
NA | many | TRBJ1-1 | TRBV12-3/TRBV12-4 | CASSFRFRAFF | TGTGCCAGCAGTTTTCGGTTCCGGGCTTTCTTT
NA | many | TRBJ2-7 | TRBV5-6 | CASSLGDEQYF | TGTGCCAGCAGCTTAGGGGACGAGCAGTACTTC
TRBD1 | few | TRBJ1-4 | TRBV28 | CASSPRDRGWLREKLFF | TGTGCCAGCAGTCCAAGGGACAGGGGTTGGTTAAGGGAAAAACTGTTTTTT
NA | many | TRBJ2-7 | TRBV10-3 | CAIWDPPKSEQYF | TGTGCCATCTGGGACCCCCCTAAGAGCGAGCAGTACTTC
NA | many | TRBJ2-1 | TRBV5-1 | CASSDPTGVPNEQFF | TGCGCCAGCAGCGACCCCACCGGGGTACCCAATGAGCAGTTCTTC
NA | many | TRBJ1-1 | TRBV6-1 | CASSINGGNTEAFF | TGTGCCAGCAGCATTAATGGGGGGAACACTGAAGCTTTCTTT
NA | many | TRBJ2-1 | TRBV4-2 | CASSQDPLGASYNEQFF | TGTGCCAGCAGCCAAGATCCTTTGGGGGCATCCTACAATGAGCAGTTCTTC
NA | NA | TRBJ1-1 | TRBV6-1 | CASRAEAAFF | TGTGCCAGCAGGGCAGAAGCCGCTTTCTTT
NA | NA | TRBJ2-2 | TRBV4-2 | CASSQVFGDTGELFF | TGTGCCAGCAGCCAAGTGTTCGGGGACACCGGGGAGCTGTTTTTT
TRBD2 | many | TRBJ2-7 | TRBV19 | CASSSGRGLYEQYF | TGTGCCAGTTCTAGCGGGAGGGGACTCTACGAGCAGTACTTC
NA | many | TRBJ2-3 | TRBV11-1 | CVSSLGAGSTDTQYF | TGCGTCAGCAGCTTGGGGGCCGGGAGCACAGATACGCAGTATTTT
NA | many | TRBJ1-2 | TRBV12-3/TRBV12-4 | CASHKSGTGGLGYGYTF | TGTGCCAGCCATAAGTCTGGGACCGGAGGTCTTGGGTATGGCTACACCTTC
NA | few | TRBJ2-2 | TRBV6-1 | CASSRSGTTGELFF | TGTGCCAGCAGTCGTAGCGGTACCACCGGGGAGCTGTTTTTT